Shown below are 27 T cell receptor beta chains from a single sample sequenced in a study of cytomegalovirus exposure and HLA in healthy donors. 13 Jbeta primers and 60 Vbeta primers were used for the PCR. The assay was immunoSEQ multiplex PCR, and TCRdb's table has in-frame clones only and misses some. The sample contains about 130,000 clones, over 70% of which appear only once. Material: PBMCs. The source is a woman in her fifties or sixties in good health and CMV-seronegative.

The DNA of the CDR3 is TGTGCCAGCAGTTTGGACAGAGCGAACACCGGGGAGCTGTTTTTT. Its translation is CASSLDRANTGELFF. This chain connects TRBV6-5 to TRBJ2-2; D is possibly TRBD1 (6 bases). V was trimmed by 4 bases and J by 0 bases, leaving 9 bases between them. This CDR3 has 15 amino acids. Germline lookup yields CDR1 MNHEY and CDR2 SVGAGI.

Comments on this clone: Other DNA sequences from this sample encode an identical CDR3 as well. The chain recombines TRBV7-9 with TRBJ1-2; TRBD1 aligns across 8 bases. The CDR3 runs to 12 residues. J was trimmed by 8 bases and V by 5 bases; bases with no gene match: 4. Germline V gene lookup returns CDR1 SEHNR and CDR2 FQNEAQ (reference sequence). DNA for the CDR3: TGTGCCAGCAGCCGACAGGGGTGGGGCTACACCTTC. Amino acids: CASSRQGWGYTF.

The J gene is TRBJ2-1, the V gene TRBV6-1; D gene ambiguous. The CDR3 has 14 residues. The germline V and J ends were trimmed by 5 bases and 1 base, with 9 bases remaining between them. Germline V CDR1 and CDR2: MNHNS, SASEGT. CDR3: CASSPLKSYNEQFF. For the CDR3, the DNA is TGTGCCAGCAGTCCACTGAAATCCTACAATGAGCAGTTCTTC.

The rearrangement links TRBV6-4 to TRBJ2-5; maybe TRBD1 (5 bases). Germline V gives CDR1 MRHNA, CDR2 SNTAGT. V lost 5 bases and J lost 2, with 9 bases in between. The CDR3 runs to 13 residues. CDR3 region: CASSRGGQETQYF. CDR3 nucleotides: TGTGCCAGCAGTAGGGGCGGACAAGAGACCCAGTACTTC.

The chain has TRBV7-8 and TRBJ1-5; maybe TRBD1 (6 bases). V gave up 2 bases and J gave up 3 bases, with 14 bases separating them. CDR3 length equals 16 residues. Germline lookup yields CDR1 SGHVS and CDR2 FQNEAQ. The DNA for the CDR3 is TGTGCCAGCAGCTTAAGTAGCAGGGGTTACAATCAGCCCCAGCATTTT. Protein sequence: CASSLSSRGYNQPQHF.

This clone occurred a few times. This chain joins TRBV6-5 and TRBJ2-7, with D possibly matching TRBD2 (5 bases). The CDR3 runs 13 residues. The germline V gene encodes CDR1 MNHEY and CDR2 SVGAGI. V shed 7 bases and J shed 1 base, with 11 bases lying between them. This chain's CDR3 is CASKLGSSYEQYF. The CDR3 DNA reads TGTGCCAGCAAACTGGGGAGTTCCTACGAGCAGTACTTC.

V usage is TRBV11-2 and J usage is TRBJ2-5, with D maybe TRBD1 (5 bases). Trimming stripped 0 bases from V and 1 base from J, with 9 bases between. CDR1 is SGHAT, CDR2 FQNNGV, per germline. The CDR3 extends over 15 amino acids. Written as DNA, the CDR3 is TGTGCCAGCAGCTTAGAAGGGGCAGCCCAAGAGACCCAGTACTTC. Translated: CASSLEGAAQETQYF.

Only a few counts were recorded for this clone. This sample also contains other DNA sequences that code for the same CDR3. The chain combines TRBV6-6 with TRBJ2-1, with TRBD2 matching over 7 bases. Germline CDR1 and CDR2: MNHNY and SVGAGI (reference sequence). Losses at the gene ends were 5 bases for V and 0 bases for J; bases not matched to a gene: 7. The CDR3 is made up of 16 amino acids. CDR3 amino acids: CASSTSSGSSYNEQFF. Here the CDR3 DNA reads TGTGCCAGCAGTACCTCTAGCGGCAGCTCCTACAATGAGCAGTTCTTC.

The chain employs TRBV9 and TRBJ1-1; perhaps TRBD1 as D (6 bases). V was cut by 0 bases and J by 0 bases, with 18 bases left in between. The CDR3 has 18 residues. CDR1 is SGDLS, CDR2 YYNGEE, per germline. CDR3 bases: TGTGCCAGCAGCGTAGCAGCCGGGCAGGGGATGGTGAACACTGAAGCTTTCTTT. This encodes CASSVAAGQGMVNTEAFF.

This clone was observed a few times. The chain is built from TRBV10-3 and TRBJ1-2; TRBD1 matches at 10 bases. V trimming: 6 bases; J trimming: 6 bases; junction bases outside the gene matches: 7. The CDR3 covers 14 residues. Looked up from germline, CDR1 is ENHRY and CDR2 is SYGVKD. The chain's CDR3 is CAISETGGADGYTF. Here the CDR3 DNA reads TGTGCCATCAGCGAGACAGGGGGCGCGGATGGCTACACCTTC.

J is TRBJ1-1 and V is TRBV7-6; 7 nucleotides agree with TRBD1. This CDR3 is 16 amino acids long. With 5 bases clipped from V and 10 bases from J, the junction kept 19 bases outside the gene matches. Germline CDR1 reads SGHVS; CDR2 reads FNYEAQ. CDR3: CASSPNTRQGFEGAFF. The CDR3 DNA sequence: TGTGCCAGCAGCCCAAACACTAGACAGGGCTTCGAGGGAGCTTTCTTT.

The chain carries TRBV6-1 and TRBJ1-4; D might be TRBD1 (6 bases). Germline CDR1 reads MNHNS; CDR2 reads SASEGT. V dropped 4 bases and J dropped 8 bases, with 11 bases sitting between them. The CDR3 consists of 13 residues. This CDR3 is CASSGQATEKLFF. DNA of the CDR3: TGTGCCAGCAGTGGACAGGCCACGGAAAAACTGTTTTTT.

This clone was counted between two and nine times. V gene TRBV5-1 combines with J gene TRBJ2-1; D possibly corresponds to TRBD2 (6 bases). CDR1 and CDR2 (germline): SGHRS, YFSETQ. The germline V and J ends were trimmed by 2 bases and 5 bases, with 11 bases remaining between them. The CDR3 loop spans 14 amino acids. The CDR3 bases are TGCGCCAGCAGCTTCGCTAGCGTGAACAATGAGCAGTTCTTC. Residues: CASSFASVNNEQFF.

The chain's CDR3 is CASSFRGQGFTGELFF. CDR3 DNA: TGTGCCAGCAGTTTTCGCGGACAGGGGTTCACCGGGGAGCTGTTTTTT. This chain connects TRBV28 to TRBJ2-2, with 9 positions matching TRBD1. There are 16 residues in the CDR3. Germline CDR1 reads MDHEN; CDR2 reads SYDVKM. V gave up 3 bases and J gave up 4 bases; unmatched junction bases: 6.

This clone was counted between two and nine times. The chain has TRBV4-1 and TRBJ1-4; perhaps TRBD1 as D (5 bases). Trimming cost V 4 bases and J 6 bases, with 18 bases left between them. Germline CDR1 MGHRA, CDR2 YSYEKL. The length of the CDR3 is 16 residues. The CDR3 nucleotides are TGCGCCAGCAGCCTACCTATGTGGAGGGGCGATGAAAAACTGTTTTTT. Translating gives CASSLPMWRGDEKLFF.

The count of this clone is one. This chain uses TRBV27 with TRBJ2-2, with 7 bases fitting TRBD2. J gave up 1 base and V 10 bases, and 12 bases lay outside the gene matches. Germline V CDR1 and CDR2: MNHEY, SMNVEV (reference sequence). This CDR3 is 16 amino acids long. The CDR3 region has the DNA TGTGCCACCTTCTCGGGTAGCGGGCGGAACACCGGGGAGCTGTTTTTT. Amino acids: CATFSGSGRNTGELFF.

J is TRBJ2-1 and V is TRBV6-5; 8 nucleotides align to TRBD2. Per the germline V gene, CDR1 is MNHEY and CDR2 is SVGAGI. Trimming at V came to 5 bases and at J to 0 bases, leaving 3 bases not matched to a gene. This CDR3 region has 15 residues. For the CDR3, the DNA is TGTGCCAGCAGTCGGGGGGGGAACTCCTACAATGAGCAGTTCTTC. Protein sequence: CASSRGGNSYNEQFF.

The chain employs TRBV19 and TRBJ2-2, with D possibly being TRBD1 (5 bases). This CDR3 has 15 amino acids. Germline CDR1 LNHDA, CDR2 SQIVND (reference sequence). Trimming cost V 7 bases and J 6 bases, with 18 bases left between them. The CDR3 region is CASNHPGSVAGELFF. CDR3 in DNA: TGTGCCAGTAATCATCCAGGGTCAGTGGCCGGGGAGCTGTTTTTT.

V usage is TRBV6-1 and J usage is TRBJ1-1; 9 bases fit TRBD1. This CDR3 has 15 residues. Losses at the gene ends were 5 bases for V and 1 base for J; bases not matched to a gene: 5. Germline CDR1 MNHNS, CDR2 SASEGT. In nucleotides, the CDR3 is TGTGCCAGCAGTACCCGACAGGGGGGGAACACTGAAGCTTTCTTT. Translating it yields CASSTRQGGNTEAFF.

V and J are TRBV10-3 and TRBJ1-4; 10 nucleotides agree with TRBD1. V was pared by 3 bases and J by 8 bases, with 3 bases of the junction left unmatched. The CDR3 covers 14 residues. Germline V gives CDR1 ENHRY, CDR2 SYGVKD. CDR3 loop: CAISEGDRGEKLFF. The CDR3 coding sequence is TGTGCCATCAGTGAAGGGGACAGGGGAGAAAAACTGTTTTTT.

CDR3 protein: CASSQGAGEVQPQHF. The CDR3 DNA reads as TGTGCCAGCAGCCAGGGGGCAGGGGAGGTTCAGCCCCAGCATTTT. The chain uses TRBV21-1 and TRBJ1-5; TRBD1 is the table's D call, not checked against the DNA. TRBV21-1 corresponds to a pseudogene. CDR3 length equals 15 residues.

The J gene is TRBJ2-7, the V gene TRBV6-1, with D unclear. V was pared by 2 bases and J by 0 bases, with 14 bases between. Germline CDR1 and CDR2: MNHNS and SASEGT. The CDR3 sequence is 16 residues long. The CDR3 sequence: CASSESRLASSYEQYF. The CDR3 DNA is TGTGCCAGCAGTGAAAGTCGACTGGCCAGCTCCTACGAGCAGTACTTC.

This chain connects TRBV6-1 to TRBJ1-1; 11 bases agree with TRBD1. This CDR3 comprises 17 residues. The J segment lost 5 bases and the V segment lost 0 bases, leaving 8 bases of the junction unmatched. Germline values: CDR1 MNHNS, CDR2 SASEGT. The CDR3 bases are TGTGCCAGCAGTGAAGCACCCTGGACAGGGGGCTGGACTGAAGCTTTCTTT. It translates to CASSEAPWTGGWTEAFF.

The CDR3 reads CASWTGAFITEAFF. The CDR3 DNA follows: TGTGCCAGCTGGACAGGTGCTTTTATCACTGAAGCTTTCTTT. This chain links TRBV6-5 with TRBJ1-1; 7 bases line up with TRBD1. Per the germline V gene, CDR1 is MNHEY and CDR2 is SVGAGI. After removal of 8 bases from V and 4 bases from J, the junction contained 10 bases not matched to a gene. CDR3 length: 14 residues.

The DNA of the CDR3 is TGTGCCAGCAGCTTAGATCTCGGGACAAATAATCAGCCCCAGCATTTT. Encoded protein: CASSLDLGTNNQPQHF. The J gene is TRBJ1-5, the V gene TRBV7-2, with D perhaps TRBD1 (6 bases). The CDR3 totals 16 residues. Germline loops: CDR1 SGHTA, CDR2 FQGNSA. V was clipped by 1 base and J by 4 bases, with 14 bases between them.

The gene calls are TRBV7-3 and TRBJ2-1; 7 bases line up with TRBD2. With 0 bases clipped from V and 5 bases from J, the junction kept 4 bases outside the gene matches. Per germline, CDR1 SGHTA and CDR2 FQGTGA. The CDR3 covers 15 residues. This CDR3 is CASSLTGGVDNEQFF. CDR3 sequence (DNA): TGTGCCAGCAGCTTAACGGGGGGGGTAGACAATGAGCAGTTCTTC.

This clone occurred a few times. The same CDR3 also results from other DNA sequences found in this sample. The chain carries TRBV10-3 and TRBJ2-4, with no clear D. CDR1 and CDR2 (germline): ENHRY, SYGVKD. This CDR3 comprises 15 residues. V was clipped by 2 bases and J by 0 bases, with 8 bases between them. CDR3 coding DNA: TGTGCCATCAGTGAGACCTACCTAGCCAAAAACATTCAGTACTTC. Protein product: CAISETYLAKNIQYF.